This T cell receptor (beta chain) was obtained from a study of identical twins' blood T cells. Each TCR cDNA library carried sample-specific barcodes on both ends. TCRdb called the 5' RACE reads again in MiXCR, with one record for every CDR3 protein. Here the sample spans roughly 380,000 distinct CDR3 sequences, about 28% being singletons. The donors were healthy female monozygous twins, three pairs in total. This clonotype was seen more than once but under ten times. The antigen remains undetermined. Findings of the study overall: Twins reportedly had markedly more similar V usage than unrelated donors, even among out-of-frame TCRbeta clonotypes.

V gave up 4 bases and J gave up 2 bases, with 7 bases separating them. CDR1 and CDR2 from the germline V gene are SGHRS and YFSETQ. This CDR3 has 13 residues. Sequencing was performed on PBMCs. The TCR comes from a woman aged 18-49 years in good health. This chain joins TRBV5-1 and TRBJ1-5; D unclear. CDR3 in amino acids: CASSPRGNQPQHF. CDR3 sequence (DNA): TGCGCCAGCAGCCCCCGAGGCAATCAGCCCCAGCATTTT.